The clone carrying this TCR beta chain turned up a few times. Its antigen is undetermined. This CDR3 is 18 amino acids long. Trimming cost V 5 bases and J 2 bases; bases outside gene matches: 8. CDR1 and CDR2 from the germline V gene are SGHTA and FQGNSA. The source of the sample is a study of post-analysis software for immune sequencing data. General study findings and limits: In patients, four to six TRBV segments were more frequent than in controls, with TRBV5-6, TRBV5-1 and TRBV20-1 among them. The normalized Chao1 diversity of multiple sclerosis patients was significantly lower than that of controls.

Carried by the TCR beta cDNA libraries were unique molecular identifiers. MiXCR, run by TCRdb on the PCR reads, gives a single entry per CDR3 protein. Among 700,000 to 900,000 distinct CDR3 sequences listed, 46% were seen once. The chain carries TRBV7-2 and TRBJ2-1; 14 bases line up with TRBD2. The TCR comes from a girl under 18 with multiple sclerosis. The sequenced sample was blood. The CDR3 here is CASSPGTSGREPYNEQFF. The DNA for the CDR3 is TGTGCCAGCAGCCCCGGGACTAGCGGGAGAGAACCCTACAATGAGCAGTTCTTC.